A single count supports the clone carrying this TCR beta chain. What it recognizes is unknown. This record belongs to a study of CD8 T cells in Susac syndrome. Whole-study results and caveats: The authors acknowledged that the study's TCR sequencing and HLA analysis involved relatively few individuals.

V was clipped by 3 bases and J by 4 bases; unmatched bases: 2. CDR1 is LGHDT, CDR2 YNNKEL, per germline (reference sequence). CDR3 length: 14 residues. TCR beta sequencing covered blood CD8+ and CD4+ T cells. The authors negatively isolated CD8+ and CD4+ T cells and FACS-enriched TEMRA cells. Random hexamers were used to reverse transcribe an amount of about 0.5 to 1 ug RNA. One entry per CDR3 protein results from TCRdb running MiXCR on the immunoSEQ multiplex PCR reads. The sample carries 200,000 to 300,000 distinct CDR3 sequences, almost 97% recorded once. The chain employs TRBV3-1 and TRBJ1-2; 10 bases are shared with TRBD1. This receptor was identified in a human donor with Susac syndrome. The sequenced sample was CD4+ T cells from PBMCs. The CDR3, as DNA: TGTGCCAGCAGCCAGAGGACAGGGGGCTATGGCTACACCTTC. This translates into CASSQRTGGYGYTF.